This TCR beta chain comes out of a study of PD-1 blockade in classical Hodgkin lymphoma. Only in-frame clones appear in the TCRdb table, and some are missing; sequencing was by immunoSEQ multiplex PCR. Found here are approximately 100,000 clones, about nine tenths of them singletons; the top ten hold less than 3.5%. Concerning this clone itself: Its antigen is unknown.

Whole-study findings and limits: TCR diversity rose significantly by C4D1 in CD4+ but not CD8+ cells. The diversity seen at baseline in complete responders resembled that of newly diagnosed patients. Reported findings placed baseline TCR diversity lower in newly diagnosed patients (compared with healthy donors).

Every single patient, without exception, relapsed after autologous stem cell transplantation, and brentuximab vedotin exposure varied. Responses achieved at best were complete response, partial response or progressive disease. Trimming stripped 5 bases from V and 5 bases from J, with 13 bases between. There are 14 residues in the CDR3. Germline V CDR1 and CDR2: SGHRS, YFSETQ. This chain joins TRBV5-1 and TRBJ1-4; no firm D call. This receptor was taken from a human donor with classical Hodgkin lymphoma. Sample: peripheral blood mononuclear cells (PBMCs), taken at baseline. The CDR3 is CASSEIRGNEKLFF. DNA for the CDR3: TGCGCCAGCAGTGAGATCCGGGGAAATGAAAAACTGTTTTTT.